Listed below are T cell receptor beta chains from one sample, sequenced in a study of early T cells in non-severe SARS-CoV-2 infection. One entry per CDR3 protein results from TCRdb running MiXCR on the 5' RACE reads. The sample holds tens of thousands of distinct CDR3 sequences, around 12% seen once. The sample was whole blood. Source of these receptors: an adult who was a healthcare worker with PCR-confirmed SARS-CoV-2 infection or an uninfected control (not recorded which). Both conserved end residues are part of each CDR3. A D gene is named only where the DNA matches it firmly. Clone size, where shown, is once, few, many, or a class for clones that have expanded.

TRBV11-3	many	TRBD2	TRBJ2-3	CASSPTSGTDTQYF	TGTGCCAGCAGCCCAACTAGCGGCACAGATACGCAGTATTTT
TRBV24-1	.	.	TRBJ2-2	CATSGVTYTGELFF	TGTGCCACCAGTGGCGTCACCTACACCGGGGAGCTGTTTTTT
TRBV10-3	.	.	TRBJ2-1	CAISAGNEQFF	TGTGCCATCAGTGCGGGAAATGAGCAGTTCTTC
TRBV5-6	many	TRBD2	TRBJ2-7	CASSSGLAGSYEQYF	TGTGCCAGCAGCTCGGGACTAGCGGGGAGCTACGAGCAGTACTTC
TRBV5-1	many	TRBD2	TRBJ2-3	CASSLGGVSSGRDTQYF	TGCGCCAGCAGCTTGGGGGGCGTGTCTAGCGGGAGAGATACGCAGTATTTT
TRBV10-3	many	.	TRBJ2-3	CATATRQDTQYF	TGTGCCACTGCGACACGTCAGGATACGCAGTATTTT
TRBV3-1	few	TRBD1	TRBJ1-2	CASSLGQAATNGYTF	TGTGCCAGCAGCCTCGGACAGGCTGCGACTAATGGCTACACCTTC
TRBV2	.	.	TRBJ2-1	CASSVYWGASNEQFF	TGTGCCAGCAGTGTCTATTGGGGGGCCAGCAATGAGCAGTTCTTC
TRBV29-1	.	TRBD1	TRBJ1-2	CSVEDQGQGLRGYTF	TGCAGCGTTGAAGATCAGGGACAGGGGCTTCGTGGCTACACCTTC
TRBV7-9	few	TRBD1	TRBJ1-1	CASSLGTGGMNTEAFF	TGTGCCAGCAGCCTGGGCACAGGGGGCATGAACACTGAAGCTTTCTTT
TRBV27	few	TRBD1	TRBJ1-5	CASSSTGTGVRIGQPQHF	TGTGCCAGCAGCTCTACCGGGACAGGGGTACGTATTGGCCAGCCCCAGCATTTT
TRBV7-3	many	TRBD2	TRBJ2-7	CASSLPSGITYEQYF	TGTGCCAGCAGCTTACCTAGCGGGATAACCTACGAGCAGTACTTC
TRBV7-8	few	TRBD1	TRBJ1-4	CASSLSTGALNEKLFF	TGTGCCAGCAGCCTCTCTACAGGGGCACTCAATGAAAAACTGTTTTTT
TRBV30	.	TRBD2	TRBJ2-7	CAWSVGLADYEQYF	TGTGCCTGGAGTGTAGGGCTAGCGGACTACGAGCAGTACTTC
TRBV5-4	.	TRBD2	TRBJ2-1	CAMGTSGGNSYNEQFF	TGTGCCATGGGGACTAGCGGAGGAAACTCCTACAATGAGCAGTTCTTC
TRBV2	.	TRBD2	TRBJ2-3	CASSDGASGSTDTQYF	TGTGCCAGCAGTGATGGTGCTAGCGGGAGCACAGATACGCAGTATTTT
TRBV28	many	.	TRBJ1-6	CASDGVNSPLHF	TGTGCCAGCGACGGTGTCAATTCACCCCTCCACTTT
TRBV24-1	few	.	TRBJ2-1	CATSGPYNEQFF	TGTGCCACCAGTGGACCCTACAATGAGCAGTTCTTC
TRBV5-6	few	TRBD2	TRBJ2-1	CASSLDAVTSGSGNEQFF	TGTGCCAGCAGCTTGGACGCCGTGACTAGCGGGAGTGGCAATGAGCAGTTCTTC
TRBV5-1	many	.	TRBJ2-5	CASSLGGVREETQYF	TGCGCCAGCAGCTTGGGAGGTGTTAGAGAAGAGACCCAGTACTTC
TRBV6-5	many	TRBD1	TRBJ2-5	CASRPGQGGGTQYF	TGTGCCAGCAGACCGGGACAGGGAGGGGGGACCCAGTACTTC
TRBV3-1	few	TRBD1	TRBJ1-1	CASSQTDRGDTEAFF	TGTGCCAGCAGCCAGACTGACAGGGGGGACACTGAAGCTTTCTTT
TRBV6-2/TRBV6-3	few	.	TRBJ1-1	CASSYSTTVTGRTEAFF	TGTGCCAGCAGTTACTCGACGACAGTCACGGGGAGGACTGAAGCTTTCTTT